This T cell receptor beta chain was obtained from a study of cytomegalovirus exposure and HLA in healthy donors. Overall study context: One earlier analysis, a look at approximately 180 million T cells, found fewer than 140 million unique TCR beta sequences. In an early release, HLA-typed donors contributed 80 million to 95 million unique TCR sequences. Study findings and constraints: A prior analysis recorded that most TCR beta V segments were productive about 87% or about 30% of the time.

The study ran its PCR with 60 Vbeta and 13 Jbeta primers. Only in-frame clones appear in the TCRdb table, and some are missing; sequencing was by immunoSEQ multiplex PCR. The data contain some 100,000 clones, approximately 72% of them singletons. Germline V gene data show CDR1 as MNHEY and CDR2 as SVGAGI. This CDR3 has 14 residues. J was trimmed by 7 bases and V by 7 bases; bases with no gene match: 8. Points on this clone: Its target is not known.

Material: PBMCs. The V gene is TRBV6-5, the J gene TRBJ2-7; 12 bases map to TRBD2. The receptor was isolated from a male donor in good health and CMV-seropositive. The CDR3 coding sequence is TGTGCCAGCACTATACTAGCGGGGGGCCGGGAGCAGTACTTC. This encodes CASTILAGGREQYF.